This TCR beta chain originates from a study of T-cell memory formation after mild COVID-19. Across the study: Most TCR clusters belonged to a single donor. Study-wide points: Memory cells collected pre-infection included some clones that later responded, suggesting cross-reactive memory joined.

This clonotype was observed a handful of times. Its antigen is currently unknown. 5'RACE with constant-segment primers built TCRalpha and TCRbeta cDNA libraries with UMIs. From the 5' RACE reads, TCRdb called clonotypes with MiXCR, one entry per CDR3 protein. This repertoire shows almost 550,000 distinct CDR3 sequences, around 20% found once; its top ten account for approximately 12%. CDR3 length: 13 residues. The germline CDR1 and CDR2 sequences are MNHEY and SVGAGI. V lost 2 bases and J lost 6, with 11 bases in between. This chain links TRBV6-5 with TRBJ2-7, with D uncertain. Sample: PBMCs or a T cell subset sorted from them (not recorded which). This receptor was identified in an adult woman who had mild COVID-19 (a few samples of this study predate the infection). Cell type and time point are not known. CDR3 nucleotide sequence: TGTGCCAGCAGTTACGTAGGAGATCTCGAGCAGTACTTC. It encodes CASSYVGDLEQYF.